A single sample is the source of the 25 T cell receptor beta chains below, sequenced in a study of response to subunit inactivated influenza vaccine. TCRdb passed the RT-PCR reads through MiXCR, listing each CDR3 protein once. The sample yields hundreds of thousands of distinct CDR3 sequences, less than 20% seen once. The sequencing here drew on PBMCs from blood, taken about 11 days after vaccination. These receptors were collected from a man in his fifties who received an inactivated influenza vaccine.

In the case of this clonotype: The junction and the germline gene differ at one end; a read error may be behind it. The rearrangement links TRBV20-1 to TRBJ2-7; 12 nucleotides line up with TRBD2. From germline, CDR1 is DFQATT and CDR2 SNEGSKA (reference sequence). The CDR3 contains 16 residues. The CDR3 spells CSATDRTSGKVYEHYF. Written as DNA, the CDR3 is TGCAGTGCTACCGACAGGACTAGCGGGAAAGTCTACGAGCACTACTTC.

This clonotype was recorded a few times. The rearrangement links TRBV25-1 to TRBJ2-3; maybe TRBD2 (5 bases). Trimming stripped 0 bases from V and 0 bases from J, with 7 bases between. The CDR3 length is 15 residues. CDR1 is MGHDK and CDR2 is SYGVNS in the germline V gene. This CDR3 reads CASSEYRGSTDTQYF. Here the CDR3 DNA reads TGTGCCAGCAGTGAATACCGAGGGAGCACAGATACGCAGTATTTT. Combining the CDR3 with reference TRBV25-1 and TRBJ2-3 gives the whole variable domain EADIYQTPRYLVIGTGKKITLECSQTMGHDKMYWYQQDPGMELHLIHYSYGVNSTEKGDLSSESTVSRIRTEHFPLTLESARPSHTSQYLCASSEYRGSTDTQYFGPGTRLTVL.

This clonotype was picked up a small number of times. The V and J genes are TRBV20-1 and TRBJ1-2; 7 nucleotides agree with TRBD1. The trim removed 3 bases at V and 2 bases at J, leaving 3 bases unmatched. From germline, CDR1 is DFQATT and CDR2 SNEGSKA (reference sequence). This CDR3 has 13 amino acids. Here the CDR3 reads CSASTGVNYGYTF. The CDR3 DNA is TGCAGTGCTAGTACAGGGGTGAACTATGGCTACACCTTC.

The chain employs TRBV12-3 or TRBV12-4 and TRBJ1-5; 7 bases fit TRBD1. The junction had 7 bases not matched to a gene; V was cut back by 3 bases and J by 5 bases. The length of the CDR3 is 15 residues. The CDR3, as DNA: TGTGCCAGCAGTTTGGGACAGTTGAGGCATCAGCCCCAGCATTTT. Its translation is CASSLGQLRHQPQHF.

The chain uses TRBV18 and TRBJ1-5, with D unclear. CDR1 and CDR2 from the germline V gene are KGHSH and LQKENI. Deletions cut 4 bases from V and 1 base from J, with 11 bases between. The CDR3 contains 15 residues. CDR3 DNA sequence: TGTGCCAGCTCACTAACTGGGAGAAGCAATCAGCCCCAGCATTTT. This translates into CASSLTGRSNQPQHF.

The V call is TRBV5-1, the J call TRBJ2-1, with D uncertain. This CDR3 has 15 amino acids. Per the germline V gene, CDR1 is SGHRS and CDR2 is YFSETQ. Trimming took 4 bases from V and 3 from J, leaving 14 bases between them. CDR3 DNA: TGCGCCAGCAGCCCTGGCCTATTCCTCTACAATGAGCAGTTCTTC. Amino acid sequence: CASSPGLFLYNEQFF.

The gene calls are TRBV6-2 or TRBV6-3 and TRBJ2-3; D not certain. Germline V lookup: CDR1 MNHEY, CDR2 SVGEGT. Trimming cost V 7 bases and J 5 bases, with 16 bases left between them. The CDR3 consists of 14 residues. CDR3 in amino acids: CASMSSILGDTQYF. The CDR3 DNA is TGTGCCAGCATGTCCAGCATACTTGGAGATACGCAGTATTTT.

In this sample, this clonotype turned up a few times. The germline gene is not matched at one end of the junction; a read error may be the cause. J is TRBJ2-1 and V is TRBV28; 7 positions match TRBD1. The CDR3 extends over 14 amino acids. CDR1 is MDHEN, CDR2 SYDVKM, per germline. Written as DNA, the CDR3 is TGTGCCAGCAGCCGGACAGGCCAAGGCAATGAGCAGTTCTTT. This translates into CASSRTGQGNEQFF.

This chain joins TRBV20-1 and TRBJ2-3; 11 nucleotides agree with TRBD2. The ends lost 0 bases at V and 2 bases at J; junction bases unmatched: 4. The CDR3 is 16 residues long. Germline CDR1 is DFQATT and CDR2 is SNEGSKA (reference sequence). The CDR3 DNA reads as TGCAGTGCTAGAGATCCTAGCGGGGGGATCACAGATACGCAGTATTTT. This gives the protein CSARDPSGGITDTQYF.

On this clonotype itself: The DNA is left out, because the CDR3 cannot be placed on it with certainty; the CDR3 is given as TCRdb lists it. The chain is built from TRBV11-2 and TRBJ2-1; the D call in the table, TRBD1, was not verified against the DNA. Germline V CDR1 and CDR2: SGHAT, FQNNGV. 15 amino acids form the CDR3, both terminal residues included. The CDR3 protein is CASSSSGEFYNEQFF.

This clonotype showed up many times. The CDR3 protein is CSARDAGPTGDEQFF. DNA of the CDR3: TGCAGTGCTAGAGATGCCGGACCAACAGGGGATGAGCAGTTCTTC. V usage is TRBV20-1 and J usage is TRBJ2-1; 7 nucleotides match TRBD1. The ends lost 0 bases at V and 8 bases at J; junction bases unmatched: 10. CDR3 length: 15 residues. CDR1 DFQATT and CDR2 SNEGSKA come from the germline V gene (reference sequence).

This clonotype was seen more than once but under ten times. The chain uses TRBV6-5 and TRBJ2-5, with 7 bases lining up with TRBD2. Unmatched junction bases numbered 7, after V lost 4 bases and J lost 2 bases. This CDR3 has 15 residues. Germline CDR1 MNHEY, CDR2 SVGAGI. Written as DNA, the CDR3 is TGTGCCAGCAGTTGGGGGGGGTATTCTCAAGAGACCCAGTACTTC. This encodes CASSWGGYSQETQYF.

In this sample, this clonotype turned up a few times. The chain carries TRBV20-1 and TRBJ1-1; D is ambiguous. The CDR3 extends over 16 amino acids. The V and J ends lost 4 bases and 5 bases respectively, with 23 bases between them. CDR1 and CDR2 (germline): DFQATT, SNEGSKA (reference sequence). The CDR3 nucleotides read TGCAGTGCTATCCCTATGGGGAGGCAGACGAGTACTGAAGCTTTCTTT. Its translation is CSAIPMGRQTSTEAFF.

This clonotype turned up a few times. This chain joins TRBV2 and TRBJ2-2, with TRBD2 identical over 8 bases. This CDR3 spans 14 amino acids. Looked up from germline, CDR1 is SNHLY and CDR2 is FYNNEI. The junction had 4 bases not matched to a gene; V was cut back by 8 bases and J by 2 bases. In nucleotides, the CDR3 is TGTGCCAGCGCGGGGGGTCAAAACACCGGGGAGCTGTTTTTT. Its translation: CASAGGQNTGELFF.

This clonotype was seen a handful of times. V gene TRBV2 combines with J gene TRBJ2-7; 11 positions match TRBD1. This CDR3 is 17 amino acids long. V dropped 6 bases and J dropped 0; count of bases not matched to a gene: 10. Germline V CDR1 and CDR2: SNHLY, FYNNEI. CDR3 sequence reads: CASSQGRGTGGSYEQYF. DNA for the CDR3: TGTGCCAGCAGCCAGGGAAGGGGGACAGGGGGCTCCTACGAGCAGTACTTC.

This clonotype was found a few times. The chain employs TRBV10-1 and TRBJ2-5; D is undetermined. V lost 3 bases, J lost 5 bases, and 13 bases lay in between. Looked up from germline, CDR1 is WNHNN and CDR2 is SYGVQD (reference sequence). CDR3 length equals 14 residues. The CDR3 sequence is CASSDDGLLETQYF. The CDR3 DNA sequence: TGCGCCAGCAGTGACGATGGTCTGTTGGAGACCCAGTACTTC.

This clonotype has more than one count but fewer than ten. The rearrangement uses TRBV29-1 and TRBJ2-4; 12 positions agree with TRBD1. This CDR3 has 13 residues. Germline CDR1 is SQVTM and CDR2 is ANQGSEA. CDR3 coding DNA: TGCCCTTGCGGGACAGGGGGCTCCAACATTCAGTACTTC. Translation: CPCGTGGSNIQYF.

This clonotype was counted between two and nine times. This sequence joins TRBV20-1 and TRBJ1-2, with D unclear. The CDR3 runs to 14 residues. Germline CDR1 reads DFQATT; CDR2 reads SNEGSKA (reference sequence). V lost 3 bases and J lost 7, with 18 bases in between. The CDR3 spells CSASLVLSDGGYTF. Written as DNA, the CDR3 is TGCAGTGCTAGCCTGGTTCTGTCCGACGGTGGCTACACCTTC.

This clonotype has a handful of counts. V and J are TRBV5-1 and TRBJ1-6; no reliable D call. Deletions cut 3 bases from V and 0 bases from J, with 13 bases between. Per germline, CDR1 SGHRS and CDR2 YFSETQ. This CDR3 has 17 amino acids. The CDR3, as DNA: TGCGCCAGCAGCTCAGGACTAGGGCGCTCCTATAATTCACCCCTCCACTTT. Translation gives CASSSGLGRSYNSPLHF.

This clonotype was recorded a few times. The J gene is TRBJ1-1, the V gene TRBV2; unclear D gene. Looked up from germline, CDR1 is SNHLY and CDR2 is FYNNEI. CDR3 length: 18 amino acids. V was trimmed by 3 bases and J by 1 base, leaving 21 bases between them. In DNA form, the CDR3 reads TGTGCCAGCAGTGATCTTCACAGTACGCCCACCCAGAACACTGAAGCTTTCTTT. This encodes CASSDLHSTPTQNTEAFF.

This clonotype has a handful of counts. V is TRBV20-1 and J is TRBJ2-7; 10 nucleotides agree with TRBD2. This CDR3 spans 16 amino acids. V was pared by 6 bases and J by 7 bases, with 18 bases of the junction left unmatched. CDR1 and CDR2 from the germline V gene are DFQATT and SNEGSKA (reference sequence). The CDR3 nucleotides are TGCAGTGCCCCCCGATGGAGCGGGAGGGCCCCCAGGGAGCAGTACTTC. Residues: CSAPRWSGRAPREQYF.

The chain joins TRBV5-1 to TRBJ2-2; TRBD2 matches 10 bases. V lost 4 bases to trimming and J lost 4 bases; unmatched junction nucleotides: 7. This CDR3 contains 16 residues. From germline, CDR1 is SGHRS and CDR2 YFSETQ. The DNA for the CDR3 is TGCGCCAGCAGCGTGAGCGGGGGGGCGACCACCGGGGAGCTGTTTTTT. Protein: CASSVSGGATTGELFF.

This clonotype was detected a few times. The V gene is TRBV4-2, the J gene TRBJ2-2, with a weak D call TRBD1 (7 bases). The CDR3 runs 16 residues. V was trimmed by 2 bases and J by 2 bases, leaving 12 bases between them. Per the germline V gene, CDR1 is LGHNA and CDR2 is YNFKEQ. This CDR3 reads CASSQWTGLNTGELFF. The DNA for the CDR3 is TGTGCCAGCAGCCAATGGACAGGACTAAACACCGGGGAGCTGTTTTTT.

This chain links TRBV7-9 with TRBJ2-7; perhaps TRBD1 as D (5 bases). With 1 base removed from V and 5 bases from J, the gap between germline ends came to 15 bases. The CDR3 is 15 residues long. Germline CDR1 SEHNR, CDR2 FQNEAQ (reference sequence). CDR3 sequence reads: CASSLVAGNLDEQYF. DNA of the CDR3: TGTGCCAGCAGCTTAGTGGCAGGGAACCTAGACGAGCAGTACTTC.

CDR3 protein: CAISESVLAGSSEYNEQFF. CDR3 coding DNA: TGTGCCATCAGTGAGTCAGTACTAGCGGGATCTAGTGAATACAATGAGCAGTTCTTC. The V gene is TRBV10-3, the J gene TRBJ2-1; 10 bases match TRBD2. The ends lost 0 bases at V and 4 bases at J; junction bases unmatched: 12. Germline lookup yields CDR1 ENHRY and CDR2 SYGVKD. The CDR3 covers 19 residues.